The 30 T cell receptor beta chains below all came from one sample that was sequenced in a study of T cell changes during pregnancy in multiple sclerosis. Clones were sequenced by immunoSEQ multiplex PCR, and TCRdb holds only the in-frame ones, with some missing. The sample includes 35,000 to 55,000 clones, roughly 92% seen only once; the top ten take roughly 0.55%. Sequences were derived from CD4+ T cells from peripheral blood mononuclear cells, sampled in the third trimester of pregnancy. The receptor source for this set is a female donor with multiple sclerosis, enrolled in a pregnancy study.

This sequence joins TRBV28 and TRBJ2-4; no clear D gene. CDR3 length equals 14 residues. Trimming pared 6 bases from V and 7 bases from J, leaving 16 bases between. CDR1 is MDHEN, CDR2 SYDVKM, per germline. The CDR3 reads CASRGTGQMNIQYF. In DNA form, the CDR3 reads TGTGCCAGCAGAGGTACTGGGCAGATGAACATTCAGTACTTC. The full variable domain, rest sourced from reference TRBV28 and TRBJ2-4, is DVKVTQSSRYLVKRTGEKVFLECVQDMDHENMFWYRQDPGLGLRLIYFSYDVKMKEKGDIPEGYSVSREKKERFSLILESASTNQTSMYLCASRGTGQMNIQYFGAGTRLSVL.

The chain links TRBV4-3 to TRBJ1-3; tentatively, D is TRBD1 (5 bases). The germline CDR1 and CDR2 sequences are LGHNA and YSLEER. This CDR3 is 15 amino acids long. Trimming removed 4 bases from V and 1 base from J, with 11 bases in between. The CDR3 here is CASSRAGGSGNTIYF. The CDR3 DNA sequence: TGCGCCAGCAGCCGCGCCGGGGGGTCTGGAAACACCATATATTTT.

The chain employs TRBV11-3 and TRBJ2-1, with TRBD2 matching over 10 bases. The germline V gene encodes CDR1 SGHNT and CDR2 YENEEA. Germline trimming cut 3 bases from V and 3 bases from J; bases unmatched to any gene: 8. This CDR3 is 17 amino acids long. CDR3 amino acids: CASSFSLRTSGYNEQFF. The CDR3 DNA follows: TGTGCCAGCAGCTTCTCTCTCCGGACTAGCGGCTACAATGAGCAGTTCTTC. Full variable domain (rest looked up from reference TRBV11-3 and TRBJ2-1): EAGVVQSPRYKIIEKKQPVAFWCNPISGHNTLYWYLQNLGQGPELLIRYENEEAVDDSQLPKDRFSAERLKGVDSTLKIQPAELGDSAVYLCASSFSLRTSGYNEQFFGPGTRLTVL.

The V call is TRBV6-1, the J call TRBJ2-3; D gene uncertain. Germline V gene sequence: CDR1 MNHNS, CDR2 SASEGT. CDR3 size: 15 residues. Trimming took off 1 base at V and 2 bases at J, with 10 bases between the two ends. CDR3 coding DNA: TGTGCCAGCAGTGAAGGGGTTCGGGTCACAGATACGCAGTATTTT. Translation: CASSEGVRVTDTQYF.

The genes are TRBV2 and TRBJ2-1; D possibly corresponds to TRBD2 (6 bases). CDR3 length: 14 residues. From germline, CDR1 is SNHLY and CDR2 FYNNEI. V lost 4 bases and J 3 bases, leaving 10 bases between the germline ends. DNA of the CDR3: TGTGCCAGCAGTGGACGCGGGAACTACAATGAGCAGTTCTTC. Translation: CASSGRGNYNEQFF.

This clone has a single count. The chain is built from TRBV7-2 and TRBJ1-5; D unclear. There are 14 residues in the CDR3. V was pared by 4 bases and J by 4 bases, with 11 bases between. Germline lookup yields CDR1 SGHTA and CDR2 FQGNSA. This CDR3 reads CASSSRRGNQPQHF. As DNA, the CDR3 is TGTGCCAGCAGCTCACGGCGGGGTAATCAGCCCCAGCATTTT.

The chain has TRBV6-6 and TRBJ2-7; D is perhaps TRBD2 (6 bases). This CDR3 spans 14 amino acids. The V gene's germline CDR1 is MNHNY and CDR2 SVGAGI (reference sequence). V gave up 7 bases and J gave up 6 bases, with 19 bases separating them. The DNA of the CDR3 is TGTGCCAGCAAACAAGCGGGCAGCCCCAGCGAGCAGTACTTC. This codes for CASKQAGSPSEQYF.

This clone was found a few times. The V gene is TRBV19, the J gene TRBJ2-1; the match to TRBD2 covers 8 bases. CDR3 length equals 15 residues. CDR1 and CDR2 (germline): LNHDA, SQIVND (reference sequence). V was clipped by 2 bases and J by 7 bases; unmatched bases: 7. The CDR3, as DNA: TGTGCCAGTAGTATAACCGGGACTAGTTTGAATGAGCAGTTCTTC. As protein: CASSITGTSLNEQFF.

This clone appeared a single time. The chain links TRBV5-4 to TRBJ2-5, with 8 bases aligning to TRBD2. The J segment lost 1 base and the V segment lost 0 bases, leaving 2 bases of the junction unmatched. CDR3 length: 15 residues. Germline V lookup: CDR1 SGHNT, CDR2 YYREEE (reference sequence). The chain's CDR3 is CASSLGRGVQETQYF. The DNA of the CDR3 is TGTGCCAGCAGCTTGGGGCGGGGGGTCCAAGAGACCCAGTACTTC.

The CDR3 region has the DNA TGTGCCAGCAGCTTGGGTGCGGAGATTTCCTACGAGCAGTACTTC. It encodes CASSLGAEISYEQYF. The rearrangement uses TRBV5-4 and TRBJ2-7; D ambiguous. This CDR3 is built from 15 residues. The germline V gene has CDR1 SGHNT and CDR2 YYREEE (reference sequence). Trimming cost V 0 bases and J 1 base, with 11 bases left between them.

The chain uses TRBV6-5 and TRBJ2-2; D remains ambiguous. The CDR3 loop spans 16 amino acids. Germline values: CDR1 MNHEY, CDR2 SVGAGI. Deletions cut 4 bases from V and 1 base from J, with 13 bases between. Here the CDR3 reads CASSWSRPRNTGELFF. CDR3 sequence (DNA): TGTGCCAGCAGTTGGTCTAGACCTCGGAACACCGGGGAGCTGTTTTTT.

The J gene is TRBJ2-2, the V gene TRBV11-2, with a possible D match to TRBD1 (5 bases). CDR1 and CDR2 from the germline V gene are SGHAT and FQNNGV. CDR3 size: 16 residues. V lost 2 bases and J lost 0, with 10 bases in between. CDR3 coding DNA: TGTGCCAGCAGCTTAAGGGTAGGGGCGAACACCGGGGAGCTGTTTTTT. This sequence encodes CASSLRVGANTGELFF.

This sequence joins TRBV19 and TRBJ1-5; D is perhaps TRBD1 (6 bases). The germline V gene has CDR1 LNHDA and CDR2 SQIVND (reference sequence). V lost 1 base, J lost 4 bases, and 26 bases lay in between. This CDR3 has 20 residues. The CDR3 loop reads CASSIGPSQAPGVANQPQHF. CDR3 coding DNA: TGTGCCAGTAGTATAGGCCCCAGCCAAGCCCCAGGGGTCGCAAATCAGCCCCAGCATTTT.

The chain couples TRBV2 to TRBJ2-3; the match to TRBD2 covers 7 bases. After removal of 6 bases from V and 2 bases from J, the junction contained 8 bases not matched to a gene. This CDR3 has 15 amino acids. CDR1 and CDR2 from the germline V gene are SNHLY and FYNNEI. In nucleotides, the CDR3 is TGTGCCAGCAGAGCTAGCGGTGGGCCCACAGATACGCAGTATTTT. This translates into CASRASGGPTDTQYF.

J is TRBJ2-7 and V is TRBV29-1, with 10 positions matching TRBD1. The CDR3 covers 13 residues. The V segment lost 5 bases and the J segment 5 bases; nucleotides outside the gene matches: 6. The germline CDR1 and CDR2 sequences are SQVTM and ANQGSEA. CDR3 sequence (DNA): TGCAGCGTTATCCGGGACAGGGGAGACGAGCAGTACTTC. It specifies CSVIRDRGDEQYF.

The chain couples TRBV11-2 to TRBJ2-3; 8 nucleotides line up with TRBD2. The CDR3 is made up of 15 amino acids. Unmatched junction bases numbered 6, after V lost 4 bases and J lost 3 bases. Per germline, CDR1 SGHAT and CDR2 FQNNGV. The CDR3 nucleotides are TGTGCCAGCAGCTCCCGGGGGGGAATGACAGATACGCAGTATTTT. Translated: CASSSRGGMTDTQYF. Supplemented by reference TRBV11-2 and TRBJ2-3, the full variable domain reads EAGVAQSPRYKIIEKRQSVAFWCNPISGHATLYWYQQILGQGPKLLIQFQNNGVVDDSQLPKDRFSAERLKGVDSTLKIQPAKLEDSAVYLCASSSRGGMTDTQYFGPGTRLTVL.

The chain recombines TRBV6-6 with TRBJ1-2, with TRBD1 matching over 10 bases. The ends lost 2 bases at V and 5 bases at J; junction bases unmatched: 8. This CDR3 is 16 amino acids long. The germline V gene has CDR1 MNHNY and CDR2 SVGAGI (reference sequence). The CDR3 region has the DNA TGTGCCAGCAGTTACGTTGGGACAGGGGATTTATATGGCTACACCTTC. Amino acid sequence: CASSYVGTGDLYGYTF.

The J gene is TRBJ1-1, the V gene TRBV7-9, with a possible D match to TRBD1 (6 bases). The CDR3 spans 14 residues. The ends were cut back, 5 bases at V and 0 bases at J, with 10 bases in the middle. Germline loops: CDR1 SEHNR, CDR2 FQNEAQ (reference sequence). CDR3 loop: CASSPQGMNTEAFF. CDR3 DNA sequence: TGTGCCAGCAGCCCACAGGGTATGAACACTGAAGCTTTCTTT.

V is TRBV5-6 and J is TRBJ2-5; no firm D call. Trimming removed 0 bases at V and 5 bases at J, with 11 bases between. The CDR3 runs to 14 residues. The germline CDR1 and CDR2 sequences are SGHDT and YYEEEE. The DNA of the CDR3 is TGTGCCAGCAGCTTGGCCGATAGCAGCGAGACCCAGTACTTC. This encodes CASSLADSSETQYF.

The J gene is TRBJ2-7, the V gene TRBV11-2; 14 positions agree with TRBD2. Looked up from germline, CDR1 is SGHAT and CDR2 is FQNNGV. The length of the CDR3 is 15 residues. Trimming removed 6 bases from V and 2 bases from J; junction bases left unmatched: 3. The CDR3 sequence is CASRPTSGRAYEQYF. CDR3 nucleotides: TGTGCCAGCAGACCGACTAGCGGGAGGGCCTACGAGCAGTACTTC.

This sequence joins TRBV7-9 and TRBJ2-6, with D possibly matching TRBD1 (5 bases). Trimming removed 4 bases at V and 1 base at J, with 8 bases between. Germline CDR1 SEHNR, CDR2 FQNEAQ (reference sequence). This CDR3 comprises 15 residues. CDR3 sequence reads: CASSSRVSGANVLTF. DNA of the CDR3: TGTGCCAGCAGCTCCAGGGTGTCTGGGGCCAACGTCCTGACTTTC. Full variable domain (rest looked up from reference TRBV7-9 and TRBJ2-6): DTGVSQNPRHKITKRGQNVTFRCDPISEHNRLYWYRQTLGQGPEFLTYFQNEAQLEKSRLLSDRFSAERPKGSFSTLEIQRTEQGDSAMYLCASSSRVSGANVLTFGAGSRLTVL.

V and J are TRBV6-7 and TRBJ2-5, with 7 positions matching TRBD1. The end of the DNA fits TRBJ2-7 better, so the J call may be wrong. TRBV6-7 is assigned to the ORF class and has an uncertain function. The CDR3 has 15 residues. This chain's CDR3 is CASSYSCRGLYEQYF. The CDR3, as DNA: TGTGCCAGCAGTTACTCGTGTAGGGGGCTCTACGAGCAGTACTTC.

The chain carries TRBV9 and TRBJ2-5, with a possible D match to TRBD2 (6 bases). Trimming removed 1 base from V and 4 bases from J, with 20 bases in between. Germline-derived CDR1 and CDR2 are SGDLS and YYNGEE. The CDR3 consists of 17 residues. In nucleotides, the CDR3 is TGTGCCAGCAGCGTAAGCGCAGGTTGGGGGGTAGGAGAGACCCAGTACTTC. As protein: CASSVSAGWGVGETQYF. The complete variable domain, with remaining parts taken from reference TRBV9 and TRBJ2-5, reads DSGVTQTPKHLITATGQRVTLRCSPRSGDLSVYWYQQSLDQGLQFLIQYYNGEERAKGNILERFSAQQFPDLHSELNLSSLELGDSALYFCASSVSAGWGVGETQYFGPGTRLLVL.

This rearrangement joins TRBV7-9 to TRBJ2-5, with D perhaps matching TRBD2 (6 bases). Trimming removed 5 bases at V and 0 bases at J, with 19 bases between. This CDR3 has 17 amino acids. Germline CDR1 reads SEHNR; CDR2 reads FQNEAQ (reference sequence). In DNA, the CDR3 is TGTGCCAGCAGCAGAAACCCCCCAGCGGGCTACCAAGAGACCCAGTACTTC. It codes for CASSRNPPAGYQETQYF.

The chain couples TRBV28 to TRBJ1-2; 9 bases line up with TRBD1. Per the germline V gene, CDR1 is MDHEN and CDR2 is SYDVKM. The CDR3 contains 13 residues. The V and J ends lost 7 bases and 12 bases, in that order; junction bases with no gene match: 12. CDR3 loop: CASNPRDRAFHTF. The CDR3 nucleotides are TGTGCCAGCAATCCCCGGGACAGGGCTTTCCACACCTTC.

This rearrangement joins TRBV30 to TRBJ1-5; D remains ambiguous. V was pared by 1 base and J by 2 bases, with 12 bases between. This CDR3 has 15 amino acids. The germline gives CDR1 GTSNPN, CDR2 SVGIG (reference sequence). CDR3 nucleotide sequence: TGTGCCTGGAGTGCCGGAGGCCGCGGCAATCAGCCCCAGCATTTT. It specifies CAWSAGGRGNQPQHF.

This clone was observed once. V is TRBV18 and J is TRBJ1-5, with 9 bases identical to TRBD1. The junction had 8 bases not matched to a gene; V was cut back by 5 bases and J by 0 bases. Looked up from germline, CDR1 is KGHSH and CDR2 is LQKENI. The CDR3 consists of 17 residues. CDR3 DNA: TGTGCCAGCTCAACGGGGACAGGGAGCCTTAGCAATCAGCCCCAGCATTTT. Translation gives CASSTGTGSLSNQPQHF.

This chain joins TRBV7-8 and TRBJ2-1; TRBD2 agrees at 9 bases. Germline V gives CDR1 SGHVS, CDR2 FQNEAQ. Trimming removed 1 base from V and 6 bases from J; junction bases left unmatched: 4. The CDR3 runs 15 residues. Here the CDR3 reads CASSLVSGRSNEQFF. CDR3 sequence (DNA): TGTGCCAGCAGCTTAGTAAGCGGGAGGTCCAATGAGCAGTTCTTC.

The chain combines TRBV28 with TRBJ2-1; TRBD2 aligns across 7 bases. In germline, CDR1 is MDHEN, CDR2 SYDVKM. V was pared by 4 bases and J by 9 bases, with 15 bases of the junction left unmatched. This CDR3 is 16 amino acids long. CDR3 coding DNA: TGTGCCAGCAGTTCCCGTAAGGCGGGGGACTTGGGTGAGCAGTTCTTC. Translation: CASSSRKAGDLGEQFF.

The chain joins TRBV7-2 to TRBJ2-7; 9 bases are shared with TRBD2. This CDR3 is built from 18 residues. J lost 3 bases, V lost 5 bases, and 17 bases had no gene match. The germline gives CDR1 SGHTA, CDR2 FQGNSA. CDR3 nucleotide sequence: TGTGCCAGCAGCCAATCTAGCGGGAAGGTTCTCCCAGTCTACGAGCAGTACTTC. Its protein product is CASSQSSGKVLPVYEQYF.